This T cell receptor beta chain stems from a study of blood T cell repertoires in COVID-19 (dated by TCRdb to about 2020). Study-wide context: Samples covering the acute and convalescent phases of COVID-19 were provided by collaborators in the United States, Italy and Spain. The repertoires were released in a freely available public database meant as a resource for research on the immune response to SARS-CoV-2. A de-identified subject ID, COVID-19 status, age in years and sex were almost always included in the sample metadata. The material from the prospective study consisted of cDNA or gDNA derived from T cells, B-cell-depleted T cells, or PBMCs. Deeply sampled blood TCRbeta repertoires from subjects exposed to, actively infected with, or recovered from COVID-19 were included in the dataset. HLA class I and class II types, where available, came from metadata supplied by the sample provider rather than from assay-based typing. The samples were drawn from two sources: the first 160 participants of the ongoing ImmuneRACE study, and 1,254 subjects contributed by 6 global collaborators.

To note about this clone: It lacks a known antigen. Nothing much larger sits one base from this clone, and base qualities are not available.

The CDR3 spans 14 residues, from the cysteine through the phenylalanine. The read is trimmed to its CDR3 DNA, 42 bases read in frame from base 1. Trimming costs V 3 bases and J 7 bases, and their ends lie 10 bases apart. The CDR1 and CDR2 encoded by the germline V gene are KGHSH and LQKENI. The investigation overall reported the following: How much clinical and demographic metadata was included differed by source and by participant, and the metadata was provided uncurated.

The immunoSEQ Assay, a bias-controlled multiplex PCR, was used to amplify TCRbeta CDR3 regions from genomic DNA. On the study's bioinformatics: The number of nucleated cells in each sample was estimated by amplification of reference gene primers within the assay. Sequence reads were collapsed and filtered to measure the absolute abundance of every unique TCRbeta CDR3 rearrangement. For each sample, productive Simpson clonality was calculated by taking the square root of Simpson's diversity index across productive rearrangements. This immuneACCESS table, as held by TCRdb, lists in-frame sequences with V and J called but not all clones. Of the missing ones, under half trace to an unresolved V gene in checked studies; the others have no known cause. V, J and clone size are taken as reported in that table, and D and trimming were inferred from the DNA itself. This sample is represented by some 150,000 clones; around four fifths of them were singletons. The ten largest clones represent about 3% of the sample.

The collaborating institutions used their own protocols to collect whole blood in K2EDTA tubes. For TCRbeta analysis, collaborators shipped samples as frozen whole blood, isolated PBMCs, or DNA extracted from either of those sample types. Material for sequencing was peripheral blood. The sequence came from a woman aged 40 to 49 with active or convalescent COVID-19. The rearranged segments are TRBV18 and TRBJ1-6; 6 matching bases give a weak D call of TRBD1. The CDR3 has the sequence CASSPPGTNSPLHF. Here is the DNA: TGTGCCAGCTCACCCCCGGGGACAAATTCACCCCTCCACTTT.